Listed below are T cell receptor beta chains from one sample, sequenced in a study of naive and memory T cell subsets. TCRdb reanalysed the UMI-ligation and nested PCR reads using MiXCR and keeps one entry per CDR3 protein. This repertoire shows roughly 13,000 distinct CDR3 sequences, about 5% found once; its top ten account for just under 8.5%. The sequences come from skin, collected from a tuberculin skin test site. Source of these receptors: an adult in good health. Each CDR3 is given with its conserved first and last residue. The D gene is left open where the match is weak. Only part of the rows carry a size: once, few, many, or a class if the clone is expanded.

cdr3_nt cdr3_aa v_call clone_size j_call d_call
TGTGCCAGCAGTTCAGGACAGGGGAAAGAGACCCAGTACTTC CASSSGQGKETQYF TRBV28 medium-sized TRBJ2-5 TRBD1
TGTGCCAGCTCACAATCGGGAGGCACTGAAGCTTTCTTT CASSQSGGTEAFF TRBV18 medium-sized TRBJ1-1 NA
TGTGCCAGCAGTACCGCCGGGACTAGCCCCGCGGAGCTGTTTTTT CASSTAGTSPAELFF TRBV6-2/TRBV6-3 many TRBJ2-2 TRBD2
TGCAGCGTTGTTCAGGGGGCCACAGATACGCAGTATTTT CSVVQGATDTQYF TRBV29-1 medium-sized TRBJ2-3 TRBD1
TGTGCCAGCAGCGGGGACGCGGCGGAAGGATATGGCTACACCTTC CASSGDAAEGYGYTF TRBV5-6 many TRBJ1-2 NA
TGTGCCAGCAGCCCCGACAGGGACCGGTCAGAGACCCAGTACTTC CASSPDRDRSETQYF TRBV28 many TRBJ2-5 TRBD1
TGTGCCAGCAGCCAAGATCAGGTAGCAGGGGTGTCCAACACTGAAGCTTTCTTT CASSQDQVAGVSNTEAFF TRBV4-2 NA TRBJ1-1 NA
TGTGCCAGCAGCCAATTGGAACGGCAGAACACTGAAGCTTTCTTT CASSQLERQNTEAFF TRBV4-2 few TRBJ1-1 NA
TGCGCCAGCAGCTTGGGCACGGACGTCTATGGCTACACCTTC CASSLGTDVYGYTF TRBV5-1 many TRBJ1-2 NA
TGTGCCAGCAGTGAAATAGCAGTAGATACGCAGTATTTT CASSEIAVDTQYF TRBV6-1 NA TRBJ2-3 NA
TGTGCCAGCAGCCCGAGAGGGCGGGGGGCTCCCGATGAGCAGTTCTTC CASSPRGRGAPDEQFF TRBV2 many TRBJ2-1 TRBD2
TGTGCCAGCAGTTTCGCAGGAGGGGTTAGCTACGAGCAGTACTTC CASSFAGGVSYEQYF TRBV27 medium-sized TRBJ2-7 NA
TGTGCCAGCAGTTACCGACCTTCGGGAAACTATGGCTACACCTTC CASSYRPSGNYGYTF TRBV6-5 many TRBJ1-2 NA
TGTGCCAGCAGCTTTGGGCGGGGGGCCTACAATGAGCAGTTCTTC CASSFGRGAYNEQFF TRBV5-6 many TRBJ2-1 TRBD2
TGTGCCAGCAGTAGTGGGGGGGGCGGATCCTACGAGCAGTACTTC CASSSGGGGSYEQYF TRBV6-5 NA TRBJ2-7 NA
TGCGCCAGCAGCTTACCCGGGACTAGCGGTGGTGAGCAGTTCTTC CASSLPGTSGGEQFF TRBV5-1 many TRBJ2-1 TRBD2